The clone carrying this T cell receptor beta chain was counted ten times or more. V lost 5 bases and J lost 6, with 11 bases in between. CDR3 length: 13 amino acids. Germline CDR1 and CDR2: SGHRS and YFSETQ. The data derive from a study of neurological immune-mediated disorders. This sample's time point: longitudinal time-point 1 (baseline). TCRdb recomputed calls from the 5' RACE reads with MiXCR, one row per CDR3 protein. The data show about 49,000 distinct CDR3 sequences, roughly 10% seen once. V usage is TRBV5-1 and J usage is TRBJ2-2; weak D call: TRBD2 (5 bases). The sample consisted of PBMCs. The clonotype originates from a woman between 35 and 50 years old in good health. The CDR3 bases are TGCGCCAGCAGAATACTAGATCCCGGGGAGCTGTTTTTT. This codes for CASRILDPGELFF.